A selection of T cell receptor beta chains follows, all from one sample in a study of T-cell reconstitution after alpha-beta-depleted transplantation in children. TCRdb called the PCR reads again in MiXCR, with one record for every CDR3 protein. The repertoire holds about 440,000 distinct CDR3 sequences, around 46% seen once, with under 35% in the top ten. Sequencing was performed on PBMCs, taken before TCRalphabeta/CD19-depleted stem cell transplant. The receptors were sampled from a girl aged 2-10 years with aplastic anemia, due to receive a stem cell transplant. Each CDR3 is given with its conserved first and last residue. Each record gives: D gene, V gene, J gene, clone size, CDR3 protein, CDR3 DNA. A D gene is named only where the DNA matches it firmly. Some rows have no size entry. The others give once, few or many, or a class for an expanded clone.

d_call: NA; v_call: TRBV2; j_call: TRBJ2-5; clone_size: NA; cdr3_aa: CASSPDRTPQETQYF; cdr3_nt: TGTGCCAGCTCCCCGGACCGGACTCCACAAGAGACCCAGTACTTC
d_call: NA; v_call: TRBV7-9; j_call: TRBJ2-7; clone_size: NA; cdr3_aa: CASSLESVSYEQYF; cdr3_nt: TGTGCCAGCAGCTTAGAGTCAGTCTCCTACGAGCAGTACTTC
d_call: TRBD1; v_call: TRBV5-1; j_call: TRBJ1-1; clone_size: many; cdr3_aa: CASSLGDRPLNTEAFF; cdr3_nt: TGCGCCAGCAGCTTGGGGGACAGACCATTGAACACTGAAGCTTTCTTT
d_call: TRBD1; v_call: TRBV20-1; j_call: TRBJ1-6; clone_size: few; cdr3_aa: CSARSTTGGSNSPLHF; cdr3_nt: TGCAGTGCTAGGAGTACGACAGGGGGATCTAATTCACCCCTCCACTTT
d_call: TRBD2; v_call: TRBV20-1; j_call: TRBJ2-3; clone_size: NA; cdr3_aa: CSASEPTSGSSGDTQYF; cdr3_nt: TGCAGTGCTAGTGAACCAACTAGCGGGAGTTCCGGAGATACGCAGTATTTT
d_call: TRBD2; v_call: TRBV14; j_call: TRBJ2-3; clone_size: few; cdr3_aa: CASSQVAGADTQYF; cdr3_nt: TGTGCCAGCAGCCAAGTAGCGGGGGCAGATACGCAGTATTTT
d_call: NA; v_call: TRBV5-4; j_call: TRBJ2-7; clone_size: few; cdr3_aa: CASSLEPLLTNEQYF; cdr3_nt: TGTGCCAGCAGCTTGGAACCACTACTGACAAACGAGCAGTACTTC
d_call: NA; v_call: TRBV14; j_call: TRBJ1-3; clone_size: few; cdr3_aa: CASSPVGNTIYF; cdr3_nt: TGTGCCAGCAGCCCCGTAGGAAACACCATATATTTT
d_call: NA; v_call: TRBV20-1; j_call: TRBJ1-5; clone_size: NA; cdr3_aa: CSARWAGHNQPQHF; cdr3_nt: TGCAGTGCTCGTTGGGCAGGGCACAATCAGCCCCAGCATTTT
d_call: NA; v_call: TRBV7-9; j_call: TRBJ2-7; clone_size: NA; cdr3_aa: CASSFHSRPYEQYF; cdr3_nt: TGTGCCAGCAGCTTCCACAGCCGCCCCTACGAGCAGTACTTC
d_call: NA; v_call: TRBV6-5; j_call: TRBJ2-7; clone_size: many; cdr3_aa: CASSQIRDKAYEQYF; cdr3_nt: TGTGCCAGCAGTCAGATCCGGGACAAGGCCTACGAGCAGTACTTC
d_call: NA; v_call: TRBV11-2; j_call: TRBJ2-5; clone_size: NA; cdr3_aa: CASSFGWETQYF; cdr3_nt: TGTGCCAGCAGCTTCGGGTGGGAGACCCAGTACTTC
d_call: NA; v_call: TRBV5-6; j_call: TRBJ2-7; clone_size: many; cdr3_aa: CASSLVGAQSYEQYF; cdr3_nt: TGTGCCAGCAGCTTGGTCGGAGCCCAGTCCTACGAGCAGTACTTC
d_call: TRBD1; v_call: TRBV20-1; j_call: TRBJ2-7; clone_size: many; cdr3_aa: CGTDRGSLGGEQYF; cdr3_nt: TGCGGAACGGACAGGGGCTCCCTGGGGGGTGAGCAGTACTTC
d_call: NA; v_call: TRBV10-3; j_call: TRBJ2-7; clone_size: many; cdr3_aa: CAISDGDGGSYEQYF; cdr3_nt: TGTGCCATCAGTGACGGGGACGGTGGGTCCTACGAGCAGTACTTC
d_call: TRBD2; v_call: TRBV20-1; j_call: TRBJ2-4; clone_size: many; cdr3_aa: CSARGGTSGRNIQYF; cdr3_nt: TGCAGTGCTAGGGGGGGGACTAGCGGGAGAAACATTCAGTACTTC
d_call: NA; v_call: TRBV4-1; j_call: TRBJ2-1; clone_size: many; cdr3_aa: CASSHLDMGFGLNEQFF; cdr3_nt: TGCGCCAGCAGCCACCTCGACATGGGGTTTGGACTAAATGAGCAGTTCTTC
d_call: NA; v_call: TRBV20-1; j_call: TRBJ2-1; clone_size: few; cdr3_aa: CSARDLGAPSYNEQFF; cdr3_nt: TGCAGTGCTAGAGACCTCGGGGCCCCCTCCTACAATGAGCAGTTCTTC
d_call: NA; v_call: TRBV7-2; j_call: TRBJ2-7; clone_size: NA; cdr3_aa: CASSTSITVGKNYEQYF; cdr3_nt: TGTGCCAGCAGCACAAGCATAACAGTGGGGAAGAACTACGAGCAGTACTTC
d_call: TRBD2; v_call: TRBV6-1; j_call: TRBJ2-3; clone_size: few; cdr3_aa: CASSRGLAEGTDTQYF; cdr3_nt: TGTGCCAGCAGTCGCGGACTAGCGGAGGGGACAGATACGCAGTATTTT
d_call: TRBD2; v_call: TRBV5-6; j_call: TRBJ2-7; clone_size: NA; cdr3_aa: CASSLSGGRALYEQYF; cdr3_nt: TGTGCCAGCAGCTTGTCTGGCGGGAGAGCACTTTACGAGCAGTACTTC
d_call: TRBD2; v_call: TRBV20-1; j_call: TRBJ2-5; clone_size: NA; cdr3_aa: CSASGTSGGMETQYF; cdr3_nt: TGCAGTGCGTCCGGGACTAGCGGGGGGATGGAGACCCAGTACTTC
d_call: TRBD1; v_call: TRBV12-3/TRBV12-4; j_call: TRBJ1-5; clone_size: few; cdr3_aa: CASSVGQADQPQHF; cdr3_nt: TGTGCCAGCAGTGTCGGACAGGCTGATCAGCCCCAGCATTTT
d_call: NA; v_call: TRBV6-1; j_call: TRBJ1-5; clone_size: few; cdr3_aa: CASSEIQGLINQPQHF; cdr3_nt: TGTGCCAGCAGTGAAATCCAGGGACTCATCAATCAGCCCCAGCATTTT
d_call: NA; v_call: TRBV6-5; j_call: TRBJ2-7; clone_size: many; cdr3_aa: CASSGPGLQRYF; cdr3_nt: TGTGCCAGCAGTGGACCGGGACTTCAGAGGTACTTC
d_call: NA; v_call: TRBV7-9; j_call: TRBJ2-2; clone_size: NA; cdr3_aa: CASSVRDVFELFF; cdr3_nt: TGTGCCAGCAGCGTAAGGGACGTCTTTGAGCTGTTTTTT
d_call: NA; v_call: TRBV7-6; j_call: TRBJ2-1; clone_size: NA; cdr3_aa: CASSFTGGGPYNEQFF; cdr3_nt: TGTGCCAGCAGCTTTACCGGAGGGGGGCCTTACAATGAGCAGTTCTTC
d_call: NA; v_call: TRBV4-1; j_call: TRBJ2-2; clone_size: NA; cdr3_aa: CASSQAHGTGELFF; cdr3_nt: TGCGCCAGCAGCCAAGCACACGGAACCGGGGAGCTGTTTTTT
d_call: TRBD2; v_call: TRBV20-1; j_call: TRBJ2-3; clone_size: few; cdr3_aa: CSARDGTSFTDTQYF; cdr3_nt: TGCAGTGCTAGAGATGGGACTAGCTTCACAGATACGCAGTATTTT
d_call: TRBD2; v_call: TRBV20-1; j_call: TRBJ2-1; clone_size: many; cdr3_aa: CSARVGSGNYNEQFF; cdr3_nt: TGCAGTGCTAGAGTGGGGAGCGGGAACTACAATGAGCAGTTCTTC
d_call: NA; v_call: TRBV7-9; j_call: TRBJ2-1; clone_size: few; cdr3_aa: CASTRGNEQFF; cdr3_nt: TGTGCCAGCACTAGAGGCAATGAGCAGTTCTTC
d_call: NA; v_call: TRBV7-2; j_call: TRBJ2-1; clone_size: NA; cdr3_aa: CASSFLTSQGHNEQFF; cdr3_nt: TGTGCCAGCAGCTTCCTTACCTCTCAGGGACACAATGAGCAGTTCTTC
d_call: NA; v_call: TRBV20-1; j_call: TRBJ2-7; clone_size: NA; cdr3_aa: CSAVKYSPHSWEQYF; cdr3_nt: TGCAGTGCTGTCAAATACTCTCCACATTCGTGGGAGCAGTACTTC
d_call: TRBD1; v_call: TRBV2; j_call: TRBJ1-1; clone_size: many; cdr3_aa: CASSEAGTGNTEAFF; cdr3_nt: TGTGCCAGCAGTGAGGCCGGGACAGGGAACACTGAAGCTTTCTTT
d_call: NA; v_call: TRBV7-2; j_call: TRBJ2-1; clone_size: NA; cdr3_aa: CASSSATGYNEQFF; cdr3_nt: TGTGCCAGCAGCTCGGCTACGGGATACAATGAGCAGTTCTTC
d_call: TRBD1; v_call: TRBV5-5; j_call: TRBJ1-1; clone_size: once; cdr3_aa: CASSSSTDRGPGAFF; cdr3_nt: TGTGCCAGCAGCTCCTCTACGGACAGGGGGCCCGGAGCTTTCTTT
d_call: NA; v_call: TRBV15; j_call: TRBJ1-1; clone_size: NA; cdr3_aa: CATSRGGQGSTEAFF; cdr3_nt: TGTGCCACCAGCAGAGGGGGGCAGGGGTCGACTGAAGCTTTCTTT
d_call: TRBD2; v_call: TRBV5-1; j_call: TRBJ2-1; clone_size: NA; cdr3_aa: CASSLEAGGEQFF; cdr3_nt: TGCGCCAGCAGCTTGGAAGCGGGAGGTGAGCAGTTCTTC
d_call: NA; v_call: TRBV7-2; j_call: TRBJ2-1; clone_size: many; cdr3_aa: CASTMRRNNEQFF; cdr3_nt: TGTGCCAGCACCATGCGGAGAAACAATGAGCAGTTCTTC
d_call: NA; v_call: TRBV6-1; j_call: TRBJ2-3; clone_size: few; cdr3_aa: CASSPGFTGTDTQYF; cdr3_nt: TGTGCCAGCAGTCCCGGGTTCACGGGGACAGATACGCAGTATTTT
d_call: TRBD2; v_call: TRBV5-4; j_call: TRBJ2-1; clone_size: NA; cdr3_aa: CASSLAVSVAGSIYNEQFF; cdr3_nt: TGTGCCAGCAGCTTGGCAGTGTCGGTAGCGGGGAGCATTTACAATGAGCAGTTCTTC
d_call: NA; v_call: TRBV27; j_call: TRBJ1-5; clone_size: NA; cdr3_aa: CASSLSARVDQPQHF; cdr3_nt: TGTGCCAGCAGTTTATCCGCCAGGGTTGATCAGCCCCAGCATTTT
d_call: TRBD1; v_call: TRBV7-9; j_call: TRBJ1-2; clone_size: many; cdr3_aa: CASSLSTGTGYGYTF; cdr3_nt: TGTGCCAGCAGCTTATCGACAGGGACGGGCTATGGCTACACCTTC
d_call: NA; v_call: TRBV7-2; j_call: TRBJ1-6; clone_size: few; cdr3_aa: CASRPGIQDYNSPLHF; cdr3_nt: TGTGCCAGCAGGCCCGGCATACAGGACTATAATTCACCCCTCCACTTT
d_call: NA; v_call: TRBV10-3; j_call: TRBJ2-7; clone_size: many; cdr3_aa: CAISERDLKWEQYF; cdr3_nt: TGTGCCATCAGTGAACGGGATCTTAAGTGGGAGCAGTACTTC
d_call: TRBD2; v_call: TRBV2; j_call: TRBJ2-1; clone_size: few; cdr3_aa: CASIRAPSGSGGGYNEQFF; cdr3_nt: TGTGCCAGCATCCGAGCGCCTAGCGGGAGCGGGGGGGGTTACAATGAGCAGTTCTTC
d_call: TRBD1; v_call: TRBV29-1; j_call: TRBJ1-2; clone_size: NA; cdr3_aa: CSAEQGMSNYGYTF; cdr3_nt: TGCAGCGCGGAACAGGGGATGTCTAACTATGGCTACACCTTC
d_call: NA; v_call: TRBV4-3; j_call: TRBJ2-7; clone_size: many; cdr3_aa: CASSQEYRTGSSYEQYF; cdr3_nt: TGCGCCAGCAGCCAAGAGTATCGTACGGGGAGCTCCTACGAGCAGTACTTC
d_call: NA; v_call: TRBV5-1; j_call: TRBJ2-3; clone_size: NA; cdr3_aa: CASSDSVRWADTQYF; cdr3_nt: TGCGCCAGCAGCGACTCGGTTCGGTGGGCAGATACGCAGTATTTT
d_call: NA; v_call: TRBV29-1; j_call: TRBJ1-2; clone_size: once; cdr3_aa: CSVEDWGPGGYTF; cdr3_nt: TGCAGCGTTGAAGATTGGGGACCTGGTGGCTACACCTTC
d_call: TRBD2; v_call: TRBV12-3/TRBV12-4; j_call: TRBJ2-1; clone_size: NA; cdr3_aa: CASSASGGSYNEQFF; cdr3_nt: TGTGCCAGCAGTGCAAGCGGGGGCTCCTACAATGAGCAGTTCTTC